What follows are 32 T cell receptor beta chains derived from one specimen sequenced in a study of T cell responses to AZD1222 COVID-19 vaccine. Libraries were prepared by immunoSEQ multiplex PCR; TCRdb keeps only in-frame clonotypes and omits some of them. The sample yields about 140,000 clones, over 90% seen once. The sequencing used peripheral blood, collected on day 0 of MenACWY control vaccination. The receptors stem from an adult in good health.

The chain couples TRBV28 to TRBJ1-6; D uncertain. The V end was cut by 3 bases, the J end by 0 bases, with 9 bases between. Germline V gene sequence: CDR1 MDHEN, CDR2 SYDVKM. This CDR3 contains 16 residues. This CDR3 reads CASSLFGSSYNSPLHF. DNA of the CDR3: TGTGCCAGCAGTTTGTTCGGGAGCTCCTATAATTCACCCCTCCACTTT. Filled out from reference TRBV28 and TRBJ1-6, the complete variable domain reads DVKVTQSSRYLVKRTGEKVFLECVQDMDHENMFWYRQDPGLGLRLIYFSYDVKMKEKGDIPEGYSVSREKKERFSLILESASTNQTSMYLCASSLFGSSYNSPLHFGNGTRLTVT.

This clone appeared a few times. The chain carries TRBV5-4 and TRBJ1-6, with unresolved D. This CDR3 is built from 12 residues. Trimming pared 6 bases from V and 7 bases from J, leaving 8 bases between. Germline CDR1 is SGHNT and CDR2 is YYREEE (reference sequence). Written as DNA, the CDR3 is TGTGCCAGCAACACTAGGAATTCACCCCTCCACTTT. It translates to CASNTRNSPLHF. Looking up the rest from reference TRBV5-4 and TRBJ1-6 gives the full variable domain: ETGVTQSPTHLIKTRGQQVTLRCSSQSGHNTVSWYQQALGQGPQFIFQYYREEENGRGNFPPRFSGLQFPNYSSELNVNALELDDSALYLCASNTRNSPLHFGNGTRLTVT.

The rearrangement links TRBV25-1 to TRBJ1-2, with TRBD1 as a possible D gene (5 bases). The V end was cut by 0 bases, the J end by 0 bases, with 14 bases between. Germline V gene lookup returns CDR1 MGHDK and CDR2 SYGVNS. The CDR3 runs to 17 residues. CDR3 protein: CASSEYGGRAANYGYTF. The CDR3 coding sequence is TGTGCCAGCAGTGAATATGGGGGACGGGCAGCTAACTATGGCTACACCTTC.

This chain uses TRBV2 with TRBJ2-7; weak D call: TRBD2 (6 bases). Germline-derived CDR1 and CDR2 are SNHLY and FYNNEI. Trimming took 6 bases from V and 8 from J, leaving 20 bases between them. The CDR3 runs to 14 residues. The CDR3 DNA reads TGTGCCAGCAGACTAGGGGACTCCCCTACGAAGCAGTACTTC. It specifies CASRLGDSPTKQYF.

The chain joins TRBV6-5 to TRBJ1-1; 8 positions match TRBD1. The junction had 8 bases not matched to a gene; V was cut back by 5 bases and J by 6 bases. The germline V gene has CDR1 MNHEY and CDR2 SVGAGI. CDR3 length: 14 residues. The CDR3, as DNA: TGTGCCAGCAGTCAAAGTGGACAGGGCCCTGAAGCTTTCTTT. Residues: CASSQSGQGPEAFF.

The rearrangement joins TRBV6-1 to TRBJ2-1; 11 nucleotides match TRBD1. After removal of 2 bases from V and 7 bases from J, the junction contained 4 bases not matched to a gene. The CDR3 spans 15 residues. The germline gives CDR1 MNHNS, CDR2 SASEGT. The DNA for the CDR3 is TGTGCCAGCAGTGAAAAAGGGACAGGGGGGAATGAGCAGTTCTTC. Protein: CASSEKGTGGNEQFF.

The chain employs TRBV10-3 and TRBJ1-2, with TRBD1 identical over 9 bases. Germline CDR1 and CDR2: ENHRY and SYGVKD. CDR3 length: 13 amino acids. V lost 7 bases and J lost 7; bases outside the gene matches: 7. The CDR3 region has the DNA TGTGCCATCAACTGGGACAGGGTTGGTGGCTACACCTTC. Protein: CAINWDRVGGYTF.

This clone was seen only once. The V gene is TRBV29-1, the J gene TRBJ1-1; perhaps TRBD1 as D (5 bases). The V end lost 4 bases, the J end lost 4 bases, and 13 bases lay between the germline ends. CDR1 SQVTM and CDR2 ANQGSEA come from the germline V gene. This CDR3 is built from 13 residues. CDR3 in amino acids: CSVATAASTEAFF. CDR3 in DNA: TGCAGCGTTGCGACAGCTGCCAGCACTGAAGCTTTCTTT.

The rearrangement joins TRBV2 to TRBJ1-5; a weak D match, TRBD1 (5 bases). CDR1 is SNHLY, CDR2 FYNNEI, per germline. The CDR3 runs 14 residues. Trimming left V 3 bases short and J 3 bases short, with 9 bases between. The CDR3 reads CASSDGGVNQPQHF. CDR3 in DNA: TGTGCCAGCAGTGACGGGGGAGTCAATCAGCCCCAGCATTTT.

The V and J genes are TRBV30 and TRBJ2-5, with D possibly being TRBD1 (5 bases). The length of the CDR3 is 12 residues. Germline V lookup: CDR1 GTSNPN, CDR2 SVGIG (reference sequence). Trimming pared 2 bases from V and 5 bases from J, leaving 9 bases between. CDR3 region: CAWSTTGETQYF. CDR3 DNA sequence: TGTGCCTGGAGTACTACAGGCGAGACCCAGTACTTC.

CDR3 residues: CASSVARSSGNTIYF. CDR3 sequence (DNA): TGTGCCAGCAGCGTAGCAAGGAGCTCTGGAAACACCATATATTTT. The V gene is TRBV9, the J gene TRBJ1-3, with D unresolved. CDR1 SGDLS and CDR2 YYNGEE come from the germline V gene. The CDR3 spans 15 residues. Trimming removed 0 bases from V and 0 bases from J, with 7 bases in between. The full variable domain, rest sourced from reference TRBV9 and TRBJ1-3, is DSGVTQTPKHLITATGQRVTLRCSPRSGDLSVYWYQQSLDQGLQFLIQYYNGEERAKGNILERFSAQQFPDLHSELNLSSLELGDSALYFCASSVARSSGNTIYFGEGSWLTVV.

This clone was seen a single time. This chain connects TRBV28 to TRBJ2-7; 8 nucleotides agree with TRBD1. Germline CDR1 and CDR2: MDHEN and SYDVKM. The J segment lost 1 base and the V segment lost 0 bases, leaving 8 bases of the junction unmatched. The CDR3 contains 17 residues. CDR3 sequence: CASSLWAGGGGSYEQYF. As DNA, the CDR3 is TGTGCCAGCAGTTTATGGGCAGGGGGCGGAGGGTCCTACGAGCAGTACTTC.

The chain joins TRBV7-9 to TRBJ1-4; D is perhaps TRBD1 (5 bases). This CDR3 region has 15 residues. Germline-derived CDR1 and CDR2 are SEHNR and FQNEAQ (reference sequence). The germline V and J ends were trimmed by 5 bases and 1 base, with 11 bases remaining between them. CDR3 nucleotides: TGTGCCAGCAGCCCCACAGGTGAAACTAATGAAAAACTGTTTTTT. It translates to CASSPTGETNEKLFF.

The chain couples TRBV7-9 to TRBJ2-2, with 7 bases identical to TRBD1. CDR1 is SEHNR, CDR2 FQNEAQ, per germline (reference sequence). The V segment lost 5 bases and the J segment 0 bases; nucleotides outside the gene matches: 6. The CDR3 totals 16 residues. CDR3 loop: CASSDRQGSNTGELFF. The CDR3 DNA sequence: TGTGCCAGCAGCGACAGACAGGGTTCGAACACCGGGGAGCTGTTTTTT.

This chain links TRBV5-1 with TRBJ1-6, with D hard to call. The germline gives CDR1 SGHRS, CDR2 YFSETQ. Deletions cut 4 bases from V and 5 bases from J, with 13 bases between. The CDR3 loop spans 15 amino acids. The CDR3 DNA is TGCGCCAGCAGCCCCTACCCTGCTGATAATTCACCCCTCCACTTT. This codes for CASSPYPADNSPLHF.

The CDR3 loop is CASSLHPGSSYEQYF. The CDR3 DNA is TGTGCCAGTAGTCTGCACCCGGGCAGCTCCTACGAGCAGTACTTC. The chain combines TRBV19 with TRBJ2-7, with D uncertain. V was pared by 5 bases and J by 0 bases, with 14 bases between. Germline V lookup: CDR1 LNHDA, CDR2 SQIVND (reference sequence). CDR3 length equals 15 residues.

The chain combines TRBV12-3 or TRBV12-4 with TRBJ2-7; no reliable D call. Deletions cut 5 bases from V and 7 bases from J, with 15 bases between. The CDR3 has 13 residues. The CDR3 DNA reads TGTGCCAGCAGTCACGGGTCTCAGAGGGAGCAGTACTTC. This encodes CASSHGSQREQYF.

This clone has a single count. V and J are TRBV5-1 and TRBJ2-1; 10 nucleotides line up with TRBD1. The CDR3 extends over 15 amino acids. Trimming cost V 5 bases and J 3 bases; bases outside gene matches: 5. Germline V gene data show CDR1 as SGHRS and CDR2 as YFSETQ. CDR3 loop: CASSQDRGFYNEQFF. CDR3 sequence (DNA): TGCGCCAGCAGTCAGGACAGGGGGTTCTACAATGAGCAGTTCTTC. The full variable domain, with the rest looked up from reference TRBV5-1 and TRBJ2-1, is KAGVTQTPRYLIKTRGQQVTLSCSPISGHRSVSWYQQTPGQGLQFLFEYFSETQRNKGNFPGRFSGRQFSNSRSEMNVSTLELGDSALYLCASSQDRGFYNEQFFGPGTRLTVL.

The J gene is TRBJ1-5, the V gene TRBV4-3; no firm D call. The germline V and J ends were trimmed by 0 bases and 6 bases, with 6 bases remaining between them. Per the germline V gene, CDR1 is LGHNA and CDR2 is YSLEER. CDR3 length equals 13 residues. CDR3 protein: CASSQDLAQPQHF. CDR3 in DNA: TGCGCCAGCAGCCAAGATTTAGCTCAGCCCCAGCATTTT.

The chain uses TRBV5-1 and TRBJ1-1; D might be TRBD1 (5 bases). Germline lookup yields CDR1 SGHRS and CDR2 YFSETQ. This CDR3 region has 14 residues. V was pared by 3 bases and J by 2 bases, with 11 bases between. Here the CDR3 DNA reads TGCGCCAGCAGCTCCGACGGGGGAAACACTGAAGCTTTCTTT. It encodes CASSSDGGNTEAFF.

The rearrangement uses TRBV2 and TRBJ1-5, with D possibly TRBD1 on 5 matching bases. The CDR3 runs 15 residues. Germline V gives CDR1 SNHLY, CDR2 FYNNEI. V was pared by 6 bases and J by 3 bases, with 15 bases between. The CDR3 DNA reads TGTGCCAGCAGCTCCCTTACAGGCCTCAATCAGCCCCAGCATTTT. As protein: CASSSLTGLNQPQHF. Drawing the rest from reference TRBV2 and TRBJ1-5, the complete variable domain is EPEVTQTPSHQVTQMGQEVILRCVPISNHLYFYWYRQILGQKVEFLVSFYNNEISEKSEIFDDQFSVERPDGSNFTLKIRSTKLEDSAMYFCASSSLTGLNQPQHFGDGTRLSIL.

V usage is TRBV7-8 and J usage is TRBJ1-6; the match to TRBD1 covers 9 bases. Trimming took 5 bases from V and 9 from J; bases not matched to a gene: 17. Germline lookup yields CDR1 SGHVS and CDR2 FQNEAQ. The CDR3 is made up of 18 amino acids. The CDR3, as DNA: TGTGCCAGCAGCCCATCTCGGTCCGGGACAGGGTTCTCTTCACCCCTCCACTTT. Translation gives CASSPSRSGTGFSSPLHF.

The chain links TRBV7-2 to TRBJ1-5, with D maybe TRBD1 (5 bases). CDR1 and CDR2 (germline): SGHTA, FQGNSA. This CDR3 has 14 residues. The V end was cut by 3 bases, the J end by 5 bases, with 11 bases between. CDR3 amino acids: CASSFSRVDQPQHF. The CDR3 DNA is TGTGCCAGCAGCTTTAGCAGGGTCGATCAGCCCCAGCATTTT.

The J gene is TRBJ1-1, the V gene TRBV2; 7 nucleotides agree with TRBD1. Germline V gene lookup returns CDR1 SNHLY and CDR2 FYNNEI. The CDR3 totals 13 residues. V was clipped by 6 bases and J by 11 bases; unmatched bases: 12. CDR3 sequence (DNA): TGTGCCAGCAGCCAGACAGGGAACGGGGTGGCTTTCTTT. As protein: CASSQTGNGVAFF.

This rearrangement joins TRBV5-1 to TRBJ2-3, with TRBD1 matching over 7 bases. CDR1 and CDR2 from the germline V gene are SGHRS and YFSETQ. J was trimmed by 1 base and V by 2 bases; bases with no gene match: 4. This CDR3 has 15 residues. The CDR3 DNA is TGCGCCAGCAGCTTACAGGGGTCCCGCACAGATACGCAGTATTTT. It specifies CASSLQGSRTDTQYF. Filled out from reference TRBV5-1 and TRBJ2-3, the complete variable domain reads KAGVTQTPRYLIKTRGQQVTLSCSPISGHRSVSWYQQTPGQGLQFLFEYFSETQRNKGNFPGRFSGRQFSNSRSEMNVSTLELGDSALYLCASSLQGSRTDTQYFGPGTRLTVL.

The chain combines TRBV5-4 with TRBJ2-2, with 10 positions matching TRBD2. CDR3 size: 16 residues. V was pared by 4 bases and J by 4 bases, with 7 bases of the junction left unmatched. Germline CDR1 is SGHNT and CDR2 is YYREEE (reference sequence). CDR3 in DNA: TGTGCCAGCAGCCAAGGACTAGCGGAGCTCACCGGGGAGCTGTTTTTT. Residues: CASSQGLAELTGELFF.

The J gene is TRBJ2-3, the V gene TRBV20-1; 12 bases line up with TRBD2. Unmatched junction bases numbered 3, after V lost 3 bases and J lost 5 bases. Germline V gene lookup returns CDR1 DFQATT and CDR2 SNEGSKA (reference sequence). The CDR3 contains 14 residues. The chain's CDR3 is CSASRLAGEDTQYF. CDR3 nucleotide sequence: TGCAGTGCTAGTAGACTAGCGGGGGAAGATACGCAGTATTTT.

This clone was seen only a few times. The V call is TRBV7-2, the J call TRBJ2-5; no clear D gene. The CDR3 has 13 amino acids. V was clipped by 5 bases and J by 2 bases, with 9 bases between them. Germline CDR1 reads SGHTA; CDR2 reads FQGNSA. The CDR3 DNA sequence: TGTGCCAGCAGCCCGAGAGTACAAGAGACCCAGTACTTC. Translation: CASSPRVQETQYF.

The chain has TRBV7-2 and TRBJ2-2; D not resolved. The CDR3 sequence is 14 residues long. Trimming pared 5 bases from V and 6 bases from J, leaving 13 bases between. The germline CDR1 and CDR2 sequences are SGHTA and FQGNSA. The CDR3 nucleotides read TGTGCCAGCAGCCAAGCGTTGGGCGCCGGGGAGCTGTTTTTT. It encodes CASSQALGAGELFF.

This chain connects TRBV7-8 to TRBJ1-5; 7 bases match TRBD1. Germline V gene data show CDR1 as SGHVS and CDR2 as FQNEAQ. The V and J ends lost 3 bases and 7 bases, in that order; junction bases with no gene match: 18. The CDR3 has 18 amino acids. In nucleotides, the CDR3 is TGTGCCAGCAGCTTGCTATTGAGGACAGGTTTGACGGAGCAGCCCCAGCATTTT. Protein: CASSLLLRTGLTEQPQHF.

In nucleotides, the CDR3 is TGTGCCAGCAGCCAAAGCACCCGACCCCTTGAAGCTTTCTTT. It encodes CASSQSTRPLEAFF. The chain has TRBV4-2 and TRBJ1-1; no definite D call. The V gene lost 2 bases and the J gene lost 7 bases, with 14 bases spanning the gap. Germline V CDR1 and CDR2: LGHNA, YNFKEQ. This CDR3 region has 14 residues.

The chain combines TRBV7-2 with TRBJ1-5, with 8 bases that match TRBD1. The CDR3 sequence is 16 residues long. Per the germline V gene, CDR1 is SGHTA and CDR2 is FQGNSA. The junction had 8 bases not matched to a gene; V was cut back by 1 base and J by 6 bases. CDR3 sequence reads: CASSLVSAGGGQPQHF. In nucleotides, the CDR3 is TGTGCCAGCAGCTTAGTTTCGGCAGGGGGCGGTCAGCCCCAGCATTTT.